One and the same sample provided the 13 T cell receptor beta chains below, sequenced in a study of cytomegalovirus exposure and HLA in healthy donors (dated by TCRdb to about 2017). Libraries were constructed by the immunoSEQ multiplex PCR assay. A mixture of 60 forward primers for TCR Vbeta segments and 13 reverse primers for TCR Jbeta segments was used in the multiplex PCR. TCRdb holds this immuneACCESS table with in-frame rearrangements only. Some clones are missing; in checked studies, unresolved V genes explain under half, and the rest has no known cause. The sample table shows just over 150,000 clones, and approximately 79% are seen once. The ten most abundant clones make up 5.5% to 8.5% of the sample. The specimen was PBMCs. The receptors here all came from a woman in her fifties or sixties in good health and CMV-seropositive.

The sample holds one count of this clone. The chain recombines TRBV19 with TRBJ1-1, with 8 bases aligning to TRBD1. Germline loops: CDR1 LNHDA, CDR2 SQIVND (reference sequence). The CDR3 has 14 residues. Losses at the gene ends were 3 bases for V and 5 bases for J; bases not matched to a gene: 5. The CDR3 bases are TGTGCCAGTAGTATCCGGGACAGGTCAACTGAAGCTTTCTTT. It codes for CASSIRDRSTEAFF.

CDR3 bases: TGCGCCAGCACCCCATCCCTTAGACAGGTGAACACTGAAGCTTTCTTT. Translating gives CASTPSLRQVNTEAFF. The gene calls are TRBV5-1 and TRBJ1-1; tentative D call: TRBD1 (6 bases). Germline lookup yields CDR1 SGHRS and CDR2 YFSETQ. V was shortened by 6 bases and J by 0 bases, with 18 bases between the two germline ends. The CDR3 is 16 amino acids.

V and J are TRBV6-4 and TRBJ1-1; 8 bases fit TRBD1. This CDR3 spans 13 amino acids. CDR1 and CDR2 from the germline V gene are MRHNA and SNTAGT. The J segment lost 6 bases and the V segment lost 5 bases, leaving 5 bases of the junction unmatched. The CDR3 sequence is CASSRDRMAEAFF. The CDR3 region has the DNA TGTGCCAGCAGTAGGGACAGGATGGCTGAAGCTTTCTTT.

The chain carries TRBV2 and TRBJ1-2; maybe TRBD1 (5 bases). V lost 5 bases to trimming and J lost 7 bases, with 11 bases between them. CDR3 length equals 12 residues. The V gene's germline CDR1 is SNHLY and CDR2 FYNNEI. The CDR3 spells CASSLRQSGYTF. The CDR3 DNA reads as TGTGCCAGCAGTCTACGACAGTCTGGCTACACCTTC.

This clone occurred once. Other nucleotide sequences in the sample specify the same CDR3. The chain links TRBV27 to TRBJ1-5; TRBD1 matches 11 bases. Unmatched junction bases numbered 3, after V lost 5 bases and J lost 6 bases. CDR3 length equals 14 residues. Germline-derived CDR1 and CDR2 are MNHEY and SMNVEV (reference sequence). CDR3 nucleotide sequence: TGTGCCAGCAGTCCGGGACAGGGGGGTCAGCCCCAGCATTTT. Protein sequence: CASSPGQGGQPQHF.

This sequence joins TRBV2 and TRBJ2-3; TRBD2 agrees at 10 bases. This CDR3 contains 15 residues. The germline gives CDR1 SNHLY, CDR2 FYNNEI. V was pared by 6 bases and J by 3 bases, with 6 bases of the junction left unmatched. The CDR3: CASSTGLAKTDTQYF. The CDR3 DNA follows: TGTGCCAGCAGCACGGGACTAGCGAAAACAGATACGCAGTATTTT.

The chain combines TRBV2 with TRBJ1-1; TRBD1 matches 8 bases. The J segment lost 0 bases and the V segment lost 4 bases, leaving 1 base of the junction unmatched. This CDR3 has 14 amino acids. Germline V gene data show CDR1 as SNHLY and CDR2 as FYNNEI. The CDR3 loop is CASSGQGMNTEAFF. The CDR3 nucleotides read TGTGCCAGCAGTGGACAGGGGATGAACACTGAAGCTTTCTTT. Full variable domain (missing parts from reference TRBV2 and TRBJ1-1): EPEVTQTPSHQVTQMGQEVILRCVPISNHLYFYWYRQILGQKVEFLVSFYNNEISEKSEIFDDQFSVERPDGSNFTLKIRSTKLEDSAMYFCASSGQGMNTEAFFGQGTRLTVV.

The V and J genes are TRBV5-6 and TRBJ1-2; D may be TRBD1 (6 bases). The V gene's germline CDR1 is SGHDT and CDR2 YYEEEE. Trimming took 5 bases from V and 0 from J, leaving 14 bases between them. This CDR3 comprises 15 residues. The CDR3 region has the DNA TGTGCCAGCAGTCAGGGGCCGAAGGCTAACTATGGCTACACCTTC. It is translated as CASSQGPKANYGYTF.

This chain uses TRBV10-2 with TRBJ2-7; no reliable D call. V lost 6 bases to trimming and J lost 0 bases, with 6 bases between them. This CDR3 region has 12 residues. Germline loops: CDR1 WSHSY, CDR2 SAAADI. CDR3 amino acids: CASSPSSYEQYF. The CDR3 region has the DNA TGCGCCAGCAGCCCTAGCTCCTACGAGCAGTACTTC.

V gene TRBV27 combines with J gene TRBJ1-1, with 7 nucleotides matching TRBD1. The CDR3 is 13 amino acids. Germline V lookup: CDR1 MNHEY, CDR2 SMNVEV (reference sequence). V lost 10 bases, J lost 1 base, and 6 bases stayed unmatched. The CDR3 region has the DNA TGTGCCACCCAGACAGGGAGGAACACTGAAGCTTTCTTT. Encoded protein: CATQTGRNTEAFF.

The genes are TRBV4-3 and TRBJ1-2, with D unresolved. Germline loops: CDR1 LGHNA, CDR2 YSLEER. The CDR3 contains 13 residues. V lost 0 bases and J lost 3, with 5 bases in between. CDR3 in DNA: TGCGCCAGCAGCCAAGAGGGCTACTATGGCTACACCTTC. Residues: CASSQEGYYGYTF.

This chain uses TRBV19 with TRBJ1-2, with 7 bases aligning to TRBD1. After removal of 2 bases from V and 4 bases from J, the junction contained 7 bases not matched to a gene. The CDR3 has 15 amino acids. Looked up from germline, CDR1 is LNHDA and CDR2 is SQIVND (reference sequence). The CDR3 coding sequence is TGTGCCAGTAGTATAAACATGGCAGGGGGCTATGGCTACACCTTC. It encodes CASSINMAGGYGYTF.

This rearrangement joins TRBV12-1 to TRBJ2-7; the D call of TRBD2 is as the table states it, not checked on the DNA. TRBV12-1 is a documented pseudogene. The CDR3 sequence is 11 residues long. The CDR3 loop is CASSFRSEQYF. The CDR3 region has the DNA TGTGCCAGCAGCTTTCGGTCCGAGCAGTACTTC.